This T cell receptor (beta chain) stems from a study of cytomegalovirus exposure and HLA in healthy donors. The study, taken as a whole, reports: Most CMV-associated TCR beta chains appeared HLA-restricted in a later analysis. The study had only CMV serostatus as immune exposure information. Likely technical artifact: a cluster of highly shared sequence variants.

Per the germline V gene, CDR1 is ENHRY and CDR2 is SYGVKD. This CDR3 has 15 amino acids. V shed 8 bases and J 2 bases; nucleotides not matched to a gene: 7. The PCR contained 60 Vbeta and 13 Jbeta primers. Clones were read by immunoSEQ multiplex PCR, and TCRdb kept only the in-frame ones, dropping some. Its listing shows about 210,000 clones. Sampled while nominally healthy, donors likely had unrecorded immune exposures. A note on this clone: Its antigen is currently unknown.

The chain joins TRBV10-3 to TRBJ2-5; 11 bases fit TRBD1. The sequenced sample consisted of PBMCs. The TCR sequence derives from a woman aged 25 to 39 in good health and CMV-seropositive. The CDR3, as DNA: TGTGCCATCTCTCCCGGGACAGGGGGTCAAGAGACCCAGTACTTC. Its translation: CAISPGTGGQETQYF.